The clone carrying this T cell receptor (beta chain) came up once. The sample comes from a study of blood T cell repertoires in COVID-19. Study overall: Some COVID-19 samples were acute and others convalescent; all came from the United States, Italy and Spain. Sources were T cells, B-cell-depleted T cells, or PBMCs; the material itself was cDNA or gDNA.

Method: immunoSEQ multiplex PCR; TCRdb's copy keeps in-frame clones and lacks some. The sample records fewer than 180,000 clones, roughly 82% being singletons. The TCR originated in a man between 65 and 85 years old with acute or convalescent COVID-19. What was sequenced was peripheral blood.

In DNA, the CDR3 is TGTGCCAGCATCCGCCGGGACAGTAGTAAGCAGTACTTC. Its protein product is CASIRRDSSKQYF. The rearrangement links TRBV28 to TRBJ2-7; 7 positions match TRBD1. This CDR3 comprises 13 residues. Germline CDR1 and CDR2: MDHEN and SYDVKM. J gave up 8 bases and V 7 bases, and 11 bases lay outside the gene matches. Looking up the rest from reference TRBV28 and TRBJ2-7 gives the full variable domain: DVKVTQSSRYLVKRTGEKVFLECVQDMDHENMFWYRQDPGLGLRLIYFSYDVKMKEKGDIPEGYSVSREKKERFSLILESASTNQTSMYLCASIRRDSSKQYFGPGTRLTVT.